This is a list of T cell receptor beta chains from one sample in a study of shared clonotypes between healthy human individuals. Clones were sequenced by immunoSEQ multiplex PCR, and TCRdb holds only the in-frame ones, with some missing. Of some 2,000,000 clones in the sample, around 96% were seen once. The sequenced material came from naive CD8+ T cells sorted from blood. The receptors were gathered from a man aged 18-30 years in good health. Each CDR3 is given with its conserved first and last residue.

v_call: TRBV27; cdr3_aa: CASSLSPDIEKLFF
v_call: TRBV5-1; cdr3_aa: CASSLDGSYEQYF
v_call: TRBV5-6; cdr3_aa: CASSLAGGTNYGYTF
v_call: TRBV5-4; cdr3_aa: CASSLITGNTGELFF
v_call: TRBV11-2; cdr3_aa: CASSIQGYEQYF
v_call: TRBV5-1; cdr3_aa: CASSLETGGSVGEQFF
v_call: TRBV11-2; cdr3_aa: CASSLNPGSSYEQYF
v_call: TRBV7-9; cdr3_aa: CASSLAGRGSTDTQYF
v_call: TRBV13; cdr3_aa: CASGTPGTGGRYEQYF
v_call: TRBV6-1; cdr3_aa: CASSDLGGYEQYF
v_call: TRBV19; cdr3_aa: CASGRSSLGQPQHF
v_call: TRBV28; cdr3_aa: CASSYSDNEKLFF
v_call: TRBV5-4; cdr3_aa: CASSAPLDRALYGYTF
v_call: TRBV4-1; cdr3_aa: CASSQIGQGLGEQYF
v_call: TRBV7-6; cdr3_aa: CASSSLVTEAFF
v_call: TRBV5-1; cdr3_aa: CASSWPRAGTGVTDTQYF
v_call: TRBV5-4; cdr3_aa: CASSLGGQGNQPQHF
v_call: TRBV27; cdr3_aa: CASSRGLAASYEQYF
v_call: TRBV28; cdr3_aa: CASGDSGGWGNTEAFF
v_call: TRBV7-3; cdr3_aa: CASNVAGGPNEQYF
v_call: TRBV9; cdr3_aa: CASSVAAYGPGELFF
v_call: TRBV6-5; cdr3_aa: CASSYSPGTDTQYF
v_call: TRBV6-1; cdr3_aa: CASRTGLAESYEQYF